This T cell receptor beta chain was profiled in a study of shared clonotypes between healthy human individuals. This clone occurred once. The V end was cut by 5 bases, the J end by 4 bases, with 11 bases between. CDR3 length: 13 residues. Germline loops: CDR1 MNHEY, CDR2 SVGAGI. Profiled with immunoSEQ multiplex PCR; TCRdb holds only in-frame clones, not every one. The profile shows some 2,000,000 clones, approximately 95% of them singletons. The chain employs TRBV6-5 and TRBJ1-1; no definite D call. This TCR came from a man in his late teens or twenties in good health. Sequencing was performed on naive CD4+ T cells sorted from blood. As to subset: CD45RA+ positively selected. The CDR3 DNA sequence: TGTGCCAGCAGTCGAGGGTCGAGCACTGAAGCTTTCTTT. It codes for CASSRGSSTEAFF.